This TCR beta chain came from a study of response to subunit inactivated influenza vaccine. Findings and caveats of the study: The authors suggested that every seasonal influenza vaccination recruits few new T cells.

Trimming took 8 bases from V and 3 from J; bases not matched to a gene: 10. The CDR3 runs 14 residues. The germline gives CDR1 ENHRY, CDR2 SYGVKD. The sample holds a few counts of this clonotype. Its specificity is not known. One entry per CDR3 protein, called by TCRdb with MiXCR from the RT-PCR reads. The table has about 500,000 distinct CDR3 sequences, around 7.9% seen once; the top ten hold roughly 13%. The genes are TRBV10-3 and TRBJ2-7; 7 bases align to TRBD2. Source: PBMCs from blood, taken less than 25 months after vaccination. The sequence derives from a man aged 50 to 69 who received an inactivated influenza vaccine. The CDR3 is CAIASFRDYYEQYF. CDR3 coding DNA: TGTGCCATCGCCTCCTTCCGGGACTACTACGAGCAGTACTTC.